Described below is a single T cell receptor beta chain sequence and its context. The target antigen is unknown. Profiled with immunoSEQ multiplex PCR; TCRdb holds only in-frame clones, not every one. Among 200,000 to 250,000 clones listed, around 89% were seen once. Germline CDR1 SNHLY, CDR2 FYNNEI. V was trimmed by 3 bases and J by 2 bases, leaving 11 bases between them. The CDR3 length is 15 residues. These data are taken from a study of Ad26.COV2.S vaccination and SARS-CoV-2 variants. Study at large: Donor joined the COV1001 Ad26.COV2.S trial arm. The study gave Ad26.COV2.S intramuscularly, once or twice 56 days apart. Study-level results: For non-spike TCRs, breadth in vaccine recipients resembled that in placebo recipients. Reported findings describe substantial breadth in spike-specific CD8+ and CD4+ T cell responses following vaccination.

Documented treatment: roughly 19 received Ad26.COV2.S at low or high dose, single or two shots; 5 received placebo; per-sample allocation not given. Vaccine and placebo recipients were sampled on day 63 after the first injection. Sequencing was performed on peripheral blood, taken in a trial of Ad26.COV2.S vaccine versus placebo. The source is a person aged 18-60 years who received the Ad26.COV2.S COVID-19 vaccine or a placebo. V usage is TRBV2 and J usage is TRBJ2-4; no clear D gene. CDR3 DNA: TGTGCCAGCAGTGAGGCGCAGGTAACCAAAAACATTCAGTACTTC. Translation gives CASSEAQVTKNIQYF.